This TCR beta chain was captured by sequencing in a study of response to subunit inactivated influenza vaccine (dated by TCRdb to the late 2010s). Broadly, across the study: Deep quantitative profiling of the T cell receptor repertoire was used in the study to follow responses to a trivalent subunit inactivated influenza vaccine. Here is what the overall study found, with its caveats: The authors suggested that each seasonal influenza vaccination may recruit only a limited number of new T cells.

The CDR3 starts with the cysteine, ends with the phenylalanine, and has 19 residues. CDR3 DNA only is kept here, 57 bases in frame from base 1. V has 3 bases trimmed and J has 3 bases trimmed; junction bases matching no gene number 16. The germline V gene gives CDR1 as MNHEY and CDR2 as SVGAGI. For this clonotype: Its antigen is not yet known. No much larger clone exists at a distance of one base, and base qualities are not known.

Library method: RT-PCR. The sequencer was an Illumina HiSeq 2500. TCRdb itself trimmed the public reads at Q25 with fastp, ran MiXCR and retained productive beta chains. Every distinct CDR3 protein forms one entry, paired with its most common genes and DNA. The sample table contains 500,000 to 750,000 distinct CDR3 sequences; only one count was recorded for about 15% of them. 11% of the sample rests with the top ten. This clonotype was obtained from a man over 45 who received an inactivated influenza vaccine. Donor details come from another sample of the same person, matched by shared clones. Recombination joined TRBV6-5 with TRBJ2-2, with 7 bases in between that match TRBD2. The source was PBMCs from blood, collected 11 to 12 days after vaccination. The nucleotide sequence reads as follows: TGTGCCAGCAGTTATTCCTACAACTTGTGGGCGGGGGACACCGGGGAGCTGTTTTTT. It translates to CASSYSYNLWAGDTGELFF.